These 13 T cell receptor beta chains were sequenced from one sample in a study of T cells in Graves' hyperthyroidism and ophthalmopathy. RNA transcripts served as the template for amplifying TCR beta CDR3 regions. When the TCR CDR3 underwent first-round RT-PCR, the HTBI primer set was used. TCRdb re-called the multiplex PCR reads with MiXCR, one entry per CDR3 protein. The sample lists about 640,000 distinct CDR3 sequences; 20% were seen once. The sample comprised blood. The source of these receptors is a man aged 25 to 40 with Graves' ophthalmopathy.

There are a few counts of this clonotype. V gene TRBV3-1 combines with J gene TRBJ2-1; D gene unclear. The length of the CDR3 is 12 residues. The germline CDR1 and CDR2 sequences are LGHDT and YNNKEL (reference sequence). V was clipped by 1 base and J by 5 bases, with 3 bases between them. The CDR3 sequence: CASSQVNNEQFF. Here the CDR3 DNA reads TGTGCCAGCAGCCAAGTAAACAATGAGCAGTTCTTC.

V usage is TRBV10-3 and J usage is TRBJ1-3, with D possibly being TRBD1 (5 bases). The CDR3 has 13 amino acids. V dropped 1 base and J dropped 4 bases, with 5 bases sitting between them. Germline CDR1 reads ENHRY; CDR2 reads SYGVKD. The DNA of the CDR3 is TGTGCCATCAGTGAGTGGGACGGAAACACCATATATTTT. Amino acid sequence: CAISEWDGNTIYF.

The genes are TRBV6-2 or TRBV6-3 and TRBJ2-7; 11 positions match TRBD2. The CDR3 sequence is 15 residues long. CDR1 and CDR2 (germline): MNHEY, SVGEGT. Trimming at V came to 7 bases and at J to 4 bases, leaving 9 bases not matched to a gene. CDR3 protein: CASKTLAGVFYEQYF. CDR3 in DNA: TGTGCCAGCAAAACACTAGCGGGAGTGTTTTACGAGCAGTACTTC.

J is TRBJ2-1 and V is TRBV7-8; the D is unclear. The CDR3 length is 13 residues. Germline V gives CDR1 SGHVS, CDR2 FQNEAQ. V lost 1 base to trimming and J lost 7 bases, with 8 bases between them. CDR3 loop: CASSLVVLNEQFF. The CDR3, as DNA: TGTGCCAGCAGCTTAGTTGTACTTAATGAGCAGTTCTTC.

This clonotype has more than one count but fewer than ten. Here the CDR3 reads CASSPSGRALPGELFF. CDR3 nucleotides: TGTGCCAGCAGCCCTAGCGGGAGGGCCCTTCCCGGGGAGCTGTTTTTT. The chain has TRBV28 and TRBJ2-2; the match to TRBD2 covers 12 bases. The ends lost 6 bases at V and 6 bases at J; junction bases unmatched: 8. Germline lookup yields CDR1 MDHEN and CDR2 SYDVKM. The CDR3 spans 16 residues.

The chain carries TRBV24-1 and TRBJ2-1; 10 bases fit TRBD2. V gave up 3 bases and J gave up 0 bases; unmatched junction bases: 4. This CDR3 comprises 17 residues. The germline gives CDR1 KGHDR, CDR2 SFDVKD. The CDR3 region has the DNA TGTGCCACCAGTGATCGTAGCGGGAGGAGCTCCTACAATGAGCAGTTCTTC. This translates into CATSDRSGRSSYNEQFF.

The J gene is TRBJ2-7, the V gene TRBV5-1, with TRBD1 matching 7 bases. After removal of 4 bases from V and 3 bases from J, the junction contained 7 bases not matched to a gene. The germline CDR1 and CDR2 sequences are SGHRS and YFSETQ. The length of the CDR3 is 14 residues. This CDR3 reads CASSLRQGHYEQYF. CDR3 sequence (DNA): TGCGCCAGCAGCCTCAGACAGGGACACTACGAGCAGTACTTC.

The CDR3 nucleotides read TGTGCCAGCAGTACCTCCTCCAGGGGTGCCGCGTCATCCACTGAGCAGTTCTTC. This gives the protein CASSTSSRGAASSTEQFF. J is TRBJ2-1 and V is TRBV12-3 or TRBV12-4; a weak D match, TRBD1 (6 bases). Trimming removed 5 bases from V and 9 bases from J, with 29 bases in between. This CDR3 has 18 residues.

This clonotype was detected only a few times. The chain recombines TRBV5-1 with TRBJ2-1; no clear D. CDR3 length: 12 residues. Trimming left V 0 bases short and J 13 bases short, with 11 bases between. Germline V gene lookup returns CDR1 SGHRS and CDR2 YFSETQ. The CDR3 sequence is CASSLDRDFQFF. The DNA of the CDR3 is TGCGCCAGCAGCTTGGATAGGGATTTTCAGTTCTTC.

This clonotype was observed at least ten times. This chain joins TRBV3-1 and TRBJ2-1, with D maybe TRBD2 (5 bases). With 1 base removed from V and 7 bases from J, the gap between germline ends came to 14 bases. Germline V gives CDR1 LGHDT, CDR2 YNNKEL (reference sequence). There are 15 residues in the CDR3. CDR3 loop: CASSQGPRLANEQFF. The CDR3 DNA reads as TGTGCCAGCAGCCAAGGACCGAGGCTAGCTAATGAGCAGTTCTTC.

V gene TRBV6-1 combines with J gene TRBJ1-5; no firm D call. The V end was cut by 1 base, the J end by 3 bases, with 10 bases between. There are 15 residues in the CDR3. Germline CDR1 MNHNS, CDR2 SASEGT. DNA for the CDR3: TGTGCCAGCAGTGAAGGGTCAGAGAACAATCAGCCCCAGCATTTT. Translating it yields CASSEGSENNQPQHF.

Many counts were recorded for this clonotype. The junction departs from germline at one end; a sequencing error may be responsible. The V gene is TRBV5-1, the J gene TRBJ2-7, with TRBD2 matching 13 bases. Germline-derived CDR1 and CDR2 are SGHRS and YFSETQ. CDR3 length: 15 residues. DNA for the CDR3: TGTGCCAGCAGCCCGGGACTAGCGGGATCCTACGAGCAGTACTTC. Translation: CASSPGLAGSYEQYF.

V is TRBV2 and J is TRBJ2-1; 7 nucleotides line up with TRBD1. J gave up 4 bases and V 6 bases, and 9 bases lay outside the gene matches. The CDR3 is made up of 15 amino acids. In germline, CDR1 is SNHLY, CDR2 FYNNEI. This CDR3 reads CASSLGQAPYNEQFF. The CDR3 DNA follows: TGTGCCAGCAGCCTTGGACAGGCTCCTTACAATGAGCAGTTCTTC.